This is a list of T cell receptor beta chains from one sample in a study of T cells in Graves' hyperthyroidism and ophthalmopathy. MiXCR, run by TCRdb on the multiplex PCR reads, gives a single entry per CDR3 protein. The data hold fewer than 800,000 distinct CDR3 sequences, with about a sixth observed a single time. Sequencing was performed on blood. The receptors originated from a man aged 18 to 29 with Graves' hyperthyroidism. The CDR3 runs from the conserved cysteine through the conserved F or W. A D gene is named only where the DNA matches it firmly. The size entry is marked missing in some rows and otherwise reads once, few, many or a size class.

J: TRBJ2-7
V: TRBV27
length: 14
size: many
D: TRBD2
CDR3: CASSFGASGSKQYF
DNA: TGTGCCAGCAGTTTCGGAGCTAGCGGGAGTAAGCAGTACTTC

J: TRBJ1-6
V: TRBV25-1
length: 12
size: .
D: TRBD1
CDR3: CASSPHRGRIHF
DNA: TGTGCCAGCAGTCCCCACAGGGGCCGCATCCACTTT

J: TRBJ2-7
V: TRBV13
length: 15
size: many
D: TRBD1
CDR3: CASSRTGEKSYEQYF
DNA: TGTGCCAGCAGCCGGACAGGGGAGAAGTCCTACGAGCAGTACTTC

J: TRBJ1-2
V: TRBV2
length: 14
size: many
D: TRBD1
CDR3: CASRNRTGAHGYTF
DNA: TGTGCCAGCAGGAACCGGACAGGGGCACATGGCTACACCTTC

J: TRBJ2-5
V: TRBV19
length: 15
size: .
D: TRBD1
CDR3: CATSITGTGAETQYF
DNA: TGTGCCACCTCTATTACCGGGACAGGGGCAGAGACCCAGTACTTC

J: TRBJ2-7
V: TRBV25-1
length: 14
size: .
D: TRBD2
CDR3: CASSEYGGVYEQYF
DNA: TGTGCCAGCAGTGAATATGGGGGGGTCTACGAGCAGTACTTC

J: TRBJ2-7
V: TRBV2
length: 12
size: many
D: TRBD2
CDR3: CASSGGAYEQYF
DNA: TGTGCCAGCAGCGGGGGGGCCTACGAGCAGTACTTC

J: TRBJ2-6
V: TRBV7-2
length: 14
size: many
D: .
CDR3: CASSPGPGANVLTF
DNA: TGTGCCAGCTCACCAGGGCCTGGGGCCAACGTCCTGACTTTC

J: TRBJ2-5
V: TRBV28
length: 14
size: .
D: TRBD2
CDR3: CAITTSGGQETQYF
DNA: TGTGCCATCACCACTAGCGGGGGTCAAGAGACCCAGTACTTC

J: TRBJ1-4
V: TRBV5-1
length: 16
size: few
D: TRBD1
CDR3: CASSLEGTATNEKLFF
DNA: TGCGCCAGCAGCTTGGAGGGGACAGCAACTAATGAAAAACTGTTTTTT

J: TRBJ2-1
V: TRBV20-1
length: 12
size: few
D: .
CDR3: CSTNDKYNEQFF
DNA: TGCAGTACTAATGACAAATACAATGAGCAGTTCTTC

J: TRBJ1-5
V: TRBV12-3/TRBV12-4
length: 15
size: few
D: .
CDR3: CASVVDSYEGQPQHF
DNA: TGTGCCAGCGTAGTCGACAGTTACGAAGGTCAGCCCCAGCATTTT

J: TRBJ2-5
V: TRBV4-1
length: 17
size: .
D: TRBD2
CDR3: CASSQRPGLAVQETQYF
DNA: TGCGCCAGCAGCCAAAGACCGGGACTAGCGGTCCAAGAGACCCAGTACTTC

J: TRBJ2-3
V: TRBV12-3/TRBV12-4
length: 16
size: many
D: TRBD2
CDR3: CASSPGLAGPPDTQYF
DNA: TGTGCCAGCAGCCCGGGACTAGCGGGACCCCCAGATACGCAGTATTTT

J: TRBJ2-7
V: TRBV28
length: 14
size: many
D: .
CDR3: CASSPGTVSYEQYF
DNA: TGTGCCAGCAGCCCCGGGACGGTCTCCTACGAGCAGTACTTC

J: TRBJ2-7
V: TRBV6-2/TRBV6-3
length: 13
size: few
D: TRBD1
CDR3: CASRNTGAGEQYF
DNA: TGTGCCAGCAGAAACACAGGGGCTGGCGAGCAGTACTTC

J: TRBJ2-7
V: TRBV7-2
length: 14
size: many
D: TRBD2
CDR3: CASSRTSGSHEQYF
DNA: TGTGCCAGCAGCCGGACTAGCGGGTCCCACGAGCAGTACTTC

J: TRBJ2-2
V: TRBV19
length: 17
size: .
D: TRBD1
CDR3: CASSISDRGGDTGELFF
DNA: TGTGCCAGTAGTATATCCGACAGGGGCGGGGACACCGGGGAGCTGTTTTTT